Below, one T cell receptor (beta chain) is given with its context. The record originates from a study of OX40 agonist ivuxolimab in advanced cancers. V was cut by 4 bases and J by 10 bases, with 19 bases left in between. Germline V gene sequence: CDR1 LGHNT, CDR2 FRNRAP. The CDR3 consists of 14 residues. Generated by immunoSEQ multiplex PCR, the TCRdb table keeps only in-frame clones and is missing some. This table holds 30,000 to 40,000 clones, approximately 89% found once. The sequencing here drew on CD4+ or CD8+ T cells sorted from blood, taken in a trial of the OX40 agonist ivuxolimab. This TCR was recovered from an adult with an advanced solid tumor such as melanoma, head and neck, liver or kidney cancer. The chain uses TRBV12-5 and TRBJ1-2; D is unresolved. The CDR3, as DNA: TGTGCTAGTGGTTCCACAGAACGTCCGTGGAACTACACCTTC. This sequence encodes CASGSTERPWNYTF.